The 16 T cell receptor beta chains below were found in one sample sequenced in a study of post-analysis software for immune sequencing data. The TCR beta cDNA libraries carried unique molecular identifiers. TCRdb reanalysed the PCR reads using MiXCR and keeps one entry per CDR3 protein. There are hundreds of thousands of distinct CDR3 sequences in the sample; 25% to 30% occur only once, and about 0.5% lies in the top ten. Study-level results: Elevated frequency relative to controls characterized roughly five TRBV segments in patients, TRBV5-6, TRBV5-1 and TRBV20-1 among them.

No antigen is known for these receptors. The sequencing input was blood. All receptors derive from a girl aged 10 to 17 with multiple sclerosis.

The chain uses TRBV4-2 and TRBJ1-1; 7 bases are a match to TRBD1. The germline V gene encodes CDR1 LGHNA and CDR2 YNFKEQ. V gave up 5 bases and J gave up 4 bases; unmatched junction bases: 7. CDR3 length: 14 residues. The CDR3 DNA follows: TGTGCCAGCAGCTACACACAGGGGCTCACTGAAGCTTTCTTT. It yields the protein CASSYTQGLTEAFF.

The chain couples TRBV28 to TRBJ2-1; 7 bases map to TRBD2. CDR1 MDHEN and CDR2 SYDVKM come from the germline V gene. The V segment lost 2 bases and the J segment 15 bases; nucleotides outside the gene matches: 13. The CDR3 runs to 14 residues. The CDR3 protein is CASSLPPRGVCGFF. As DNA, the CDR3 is TGTGCCAGCAGTTTACCCCCTCGGGGGGTATGTGGGTTCTTC. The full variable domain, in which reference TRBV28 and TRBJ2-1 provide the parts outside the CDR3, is DVKVTQSSRYLVKRTGEKVFLECVQDMDHENMFWYRQDPGLGLRLIYFSYDVKMKEKGDIPEGYSVSREKKERFSLILESASTNQTSMYLCASSLPPRGVCGFFGPGTRLTVL.

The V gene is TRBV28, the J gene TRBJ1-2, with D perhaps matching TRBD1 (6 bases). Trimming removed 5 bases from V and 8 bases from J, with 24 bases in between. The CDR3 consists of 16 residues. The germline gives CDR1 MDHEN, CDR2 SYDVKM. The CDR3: CASSNRVTAPLIGYTF. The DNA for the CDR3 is TGTGCCAGCAGTAACAGGGTAACCGCCCCATTGATAGGCTACACCTTC.

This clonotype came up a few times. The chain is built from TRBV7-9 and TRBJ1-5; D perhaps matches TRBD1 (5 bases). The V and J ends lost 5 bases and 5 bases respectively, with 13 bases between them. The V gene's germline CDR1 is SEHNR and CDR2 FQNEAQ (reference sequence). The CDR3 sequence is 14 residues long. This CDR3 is CASSPDSNDQPQHF. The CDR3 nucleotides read TGTGCCAGCAGCCCTGACAGCAATGATCAGCCCCAGCATTTT.

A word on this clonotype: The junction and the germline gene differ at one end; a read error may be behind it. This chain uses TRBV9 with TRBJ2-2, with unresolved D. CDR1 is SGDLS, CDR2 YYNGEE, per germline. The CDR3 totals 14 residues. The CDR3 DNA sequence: TGTGCCTGCAGCCCCTCGTGGGGCACCGGGGAGCTGTTTTTT. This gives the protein CACSPSWGTGELFF.

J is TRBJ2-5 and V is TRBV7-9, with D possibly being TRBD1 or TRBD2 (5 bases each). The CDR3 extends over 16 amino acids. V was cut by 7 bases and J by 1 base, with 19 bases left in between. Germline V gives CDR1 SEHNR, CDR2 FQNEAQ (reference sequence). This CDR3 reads CASKPRTGRPQETQYF. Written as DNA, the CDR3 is TGTGCCAGCAAACCAAGGACGGGGCGCCCCCAAGAGACCCAGTACTTC.

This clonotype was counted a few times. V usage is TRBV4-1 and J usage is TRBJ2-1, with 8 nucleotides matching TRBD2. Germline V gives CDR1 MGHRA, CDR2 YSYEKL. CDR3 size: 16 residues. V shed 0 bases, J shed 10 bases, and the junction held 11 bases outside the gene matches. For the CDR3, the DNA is TGCGCCAGCAGCCAAGATCTTCTCCCGGGACTAGGGGAGCAGTTCTTC. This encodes CASSQDLLPGLGEQFF.

CDR3: CASSPEITYAGGDYGYTF. In nucleotides, the CDR3 is TGCGCCAGCAGCCCCGAAATTACCTACGCAGGGGGAGACTATGGCTACACCTTC. The V call is TRBV5-1, the J call TRBJ1-2, with TRBD1 matching 7 bases. The germline V gene has CDR1 SGHRS and CDR2 YFSETQ. The ends lost 4 bases at V and 3 bases at J; junction bases unmatched: 18. This CDR3 region has 18 residues.

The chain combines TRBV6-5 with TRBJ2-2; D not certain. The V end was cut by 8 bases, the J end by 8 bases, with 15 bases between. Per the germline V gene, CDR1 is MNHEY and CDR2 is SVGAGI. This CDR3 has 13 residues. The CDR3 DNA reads TGTGCCAGCTCTCGCGACCGGCTGGGGGAGCTGTTTTTT. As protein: CASSRDRLGELFF.

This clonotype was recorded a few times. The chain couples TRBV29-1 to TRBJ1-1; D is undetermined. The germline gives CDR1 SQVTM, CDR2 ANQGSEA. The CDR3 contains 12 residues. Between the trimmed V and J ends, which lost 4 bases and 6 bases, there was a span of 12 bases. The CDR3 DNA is TGCAGCGTTGTGCCTTCACGGGCTGAAGCTTTCTTT. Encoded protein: CSVVPSRAEAFF.

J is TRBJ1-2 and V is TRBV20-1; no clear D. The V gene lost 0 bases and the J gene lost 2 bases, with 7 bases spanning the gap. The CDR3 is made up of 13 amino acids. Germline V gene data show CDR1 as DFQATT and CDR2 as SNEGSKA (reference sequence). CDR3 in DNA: TGCAGTGCTAGAGATCCGAAAAACTATGGCTACACCTTC. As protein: CSARDPKNYGYTF.

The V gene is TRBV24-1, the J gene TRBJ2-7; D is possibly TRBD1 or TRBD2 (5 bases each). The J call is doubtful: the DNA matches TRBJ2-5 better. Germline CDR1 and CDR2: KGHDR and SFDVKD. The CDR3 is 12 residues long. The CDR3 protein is CATSEGPETQYF. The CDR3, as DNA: TGTGCCACCAGTGAGGGACCAGAGACCCAGTACTTC.

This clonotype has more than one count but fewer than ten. CDR3 sequence: CASSLMWDRPETQYF. The CDR3 bases are TGTGCCAGCAGCTTGATGTGGGACAGGCCCGAGACCCAGTACTTC. This sequence joins TRBV5-6 and TRBJ2-5; 8 nucleotides match TRBD1. The CDR3 contains 15 residues. The germline V gene has CDR1 SGHDT and CDR2 YYEEEE. V was clipped by 1 base and J by 5 bases; unmatched bases: 7.

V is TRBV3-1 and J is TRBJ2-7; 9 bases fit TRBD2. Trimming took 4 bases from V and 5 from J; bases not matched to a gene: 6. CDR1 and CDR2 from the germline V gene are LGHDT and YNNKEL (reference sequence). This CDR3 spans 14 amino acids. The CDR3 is CASSPSGGRNEQYF. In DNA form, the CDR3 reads TGTGCCAGCAGCCCAAGCGGGGGGCGCAACGAGCAGTACTTC.

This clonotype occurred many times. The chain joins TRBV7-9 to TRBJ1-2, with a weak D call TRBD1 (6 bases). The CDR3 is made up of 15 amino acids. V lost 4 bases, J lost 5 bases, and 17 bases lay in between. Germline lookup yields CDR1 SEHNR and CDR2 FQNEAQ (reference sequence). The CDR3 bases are TGTGCCAGCAGCTCGGTCCGGGACACCTTTTATGGCTACACCTTC. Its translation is CASSSVRDTFYGYTF.

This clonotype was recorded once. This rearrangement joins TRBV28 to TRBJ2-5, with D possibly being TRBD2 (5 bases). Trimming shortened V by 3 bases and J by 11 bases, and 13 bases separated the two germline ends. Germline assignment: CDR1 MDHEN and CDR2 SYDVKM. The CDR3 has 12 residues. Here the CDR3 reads CASSFTRAAQYF. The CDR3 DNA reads TGTGCCAGCAGTTTTACGCGGGCGGCGCAGTACTTC.